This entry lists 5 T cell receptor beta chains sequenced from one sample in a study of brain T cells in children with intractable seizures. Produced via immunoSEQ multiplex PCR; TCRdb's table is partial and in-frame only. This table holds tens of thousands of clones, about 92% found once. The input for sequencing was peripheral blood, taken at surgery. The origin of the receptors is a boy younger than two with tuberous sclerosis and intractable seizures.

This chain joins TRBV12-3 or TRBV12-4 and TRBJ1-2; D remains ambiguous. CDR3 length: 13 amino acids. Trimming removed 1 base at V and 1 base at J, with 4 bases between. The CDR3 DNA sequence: TGTGCCAGCAGTTTAGAAGTTAACTATGGCTACACCTTC. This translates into CASSLEVNYGYTF.

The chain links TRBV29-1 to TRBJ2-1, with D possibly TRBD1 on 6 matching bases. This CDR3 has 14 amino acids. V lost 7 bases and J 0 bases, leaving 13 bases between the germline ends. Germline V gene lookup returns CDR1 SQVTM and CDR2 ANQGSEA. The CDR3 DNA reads TGCAGCGCTGGACAGTATAGCTCCTACAATGAGCAGTTCTTC. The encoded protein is CSAGQYSSYNEQFF.

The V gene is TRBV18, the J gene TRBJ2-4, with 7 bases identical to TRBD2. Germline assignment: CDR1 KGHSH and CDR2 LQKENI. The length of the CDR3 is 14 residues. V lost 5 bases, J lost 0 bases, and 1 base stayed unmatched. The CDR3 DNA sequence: TGTGCCAGCTCAACTAGCGTAGCCAAAAACATTCAGTACTTC. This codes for CASSTSVAKNIQYF. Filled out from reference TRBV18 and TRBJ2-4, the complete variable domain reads NAGVMQNPRHLVRRRGQEARLRCSPMKGHSHVYWYRQLPEEGLKFMVYLQKENIIDESGMPKERFSAEFPKEGPSILRIQQVVRGDSAAYFCASSTSVAKNIQYFGAGTRLSVL.

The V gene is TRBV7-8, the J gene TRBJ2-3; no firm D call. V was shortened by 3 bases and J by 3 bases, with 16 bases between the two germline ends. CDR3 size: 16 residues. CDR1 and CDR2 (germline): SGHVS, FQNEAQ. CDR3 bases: TGTGCCAGCAGCTTGAGACGGGCTTCAAAAACAGATACGCAGTATTTT. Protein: CASSLRRASKTDTQYF.

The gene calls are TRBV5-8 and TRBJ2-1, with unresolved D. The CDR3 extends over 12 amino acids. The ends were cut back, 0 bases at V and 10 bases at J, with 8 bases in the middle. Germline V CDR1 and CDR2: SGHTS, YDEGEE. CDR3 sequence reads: CASSLGILEQFF. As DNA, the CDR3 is TGTGCCAGCAGCTTGGGAATCCTCGAGCAGTTCTTC. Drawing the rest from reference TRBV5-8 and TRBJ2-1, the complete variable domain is EAGVTQSPTHLIKTRGQQATLRCSPISGHTSVYWYQQALGLGLQFLLWYDEGEERNRGNFPPRFSGRQFPNYSSELNVNALELEDSALYLCASSLGILEQFFGPGTRLTVL.